This T cell receptor beta chain stems from a study of control samples from healthy donors and cancer patients. Here immunoSEQ multiplex PCR was the method, and the copy in TCRdb shows in-frame clones only, minus some. The repertoire holds 210,000 or so clones, approximately 90% seen once, with around 1.9% in the top ten. Germline CDR1 MNHNY, CDR2 SVGAGI (reference sequence). This CDR3 comprises 13 residues. V lost 8 bases to trimming and J lost 8 bases; unmatched junction nucleotides: 8. The V and J genes are TRBV6-6 and TRBJ1-4, with TRBD1 matching 7 bases. The specimen sequenced was blood. This TCR came from a man between 25 and 39 years old in good health. The CDR3 DNA follows: TGTGCCAGCCGTTGGCAGGGGGAAGAAAAACTGTTTTTT. This codes for CASRWQGEEKLFF.